These 20 T cell receptor beta chains share one sample of origin, sequenced in a study of blood T cell repertoires in COVID-19. Generated by immunoSEQ multiplex PCR, the TCRdb table keeps only in-frame clones and is missing some. The repertoire holds tens of thousands of clones, roughly 88% seen once, with roughly 13% in the top ten. The sequenced sample was peripheral blood. The receptors shown here come from a human donor with active COVID-19. The donor label of this sample is uncertain.

This sequence joins TRBV18 and TRBJ2-7, with 8 bases that match TRBD1. The CDR3 is 16 residues long. Trimming took 3 bases from V and 3 from J; bases not matched to a gene: 10. Per the germline V gene, CDR1 is KGHSH and CDR2 is LQKENI. In DNA form, the CDR3 reads TGTGCCAGCTCACCGGGCCCAACAGGGGGTGGCTACGAGCAGTACTTC. It yields the protein CASSPGPTGGGYEQYF.

The chain is built from TRBV10-2 and TRBJ2-7; D unresolved. This CDR3 has 14 residues. V dropped 6 bases and J dropped 5 bases, with 17 bases sitting between them. Germline V gives CDR1 WSHSY, CDR2 SAAADI. CDR3 DNA sequence: TGCGCCAGCAGCCCTAGGATGGCGTGGGACGAGCAGTACTTC. Its protein is CASSPRMAWDEQYF.

The V call is TRBV11-2, the J call TRBJ2-3; D is possibly TRBD1 (5 bases). Germline CDR1 SGHAT, CDR2 FQNNGV. Deletions cut 1 base from V and 2 bases from J, with 10 bases between. This CDR3 is 15 amino acids long. CDR3 region: CASSLGRVATDTQYF. The CDR3 bases are TGTGCCAGCAGCTTAGGCAGGGTCGCCACAGATACGCAGTATTTT.

The chain couples TRBV5-1 to TRBJ2-7; a possible D gene is TRBD2 (6 bases). CDR3 length equals 14 residues. With 3 bases removed from V and 3 bases from J, the gap between germline ends came to 13 bases. CDR1 SGHRS and CDR2 YFSETQ come from the germline V gene. As DNA, the CDR3 is TGCGCCAGCAGCTCCGGAGGGCAGGGCTACGAGCAGTACTTC. This translates into CASSSGGQGYEQYF. Full variable domain (remainder filled in from reference TRBV5-1 and TRBJ2-7): KAGVTQTPRYLIKTRGQQVTLSCSPISGHRSVSWYQQTPGQGLQFLFEYFSETQRNKGNFPGRFSGRQFSNSRSEMNVSTLELGDSALYLCASSSGGQGYEQYFGPGTRLTVT.

This clone was recorded a few times. Other DNA sequences from this sample encode an identical CDR3 as well. The J gene is TRBJ2-7, the V gene TRBV25-1, with D tentatively TRBD2 (6 bases). The CDR3 runs 14 residues. V shed 8 bases and J shed 6 bases, with 20 bases lying between them. Germline assignment: CDR1 MGHDK and CDR2 SYGVNS. The CDR3 loop is CASGLGGAGTEQYF. In nucleotides, the CDR3 is TGTGCCAGCGGTCTAGGAGGGGCGGGTACCGAGCAGTACTTC.

The J gene is TRBJ2-4, the V gene TRBV6-2 or TRBV6-3; TRBD1 agrees at 9 bases. Germline V gene lookup returns CDR1 MNHEY and CDR2 SVGEGT. The CDR3 is 14 residues long. Trimming at V came to 2 bases and at J to 7 bases, leaving 3 bases not matched to a gene. In DNA, the CDR3 is TGTGCCAGCAGTTACCCCGGGACAGGGAACATTCAGTACTTC. It yields the protein CASSYPGTGNIQYF.

The chain recombines TRBV7-3 with TRBJ2-1, with 9 nucleotides matching TRBD2. CDR3 length: 14 residues. Germline V CDR1 and CDR2: SGHTA, FQGTGA. V dropped 5 bases and J dropped 9; count of bases not matched to a gene: 8. The CDR3 DNA follows: TGTGCCAGCAGCGCGCTAGCGGGAACCCTTGAGCAGTTCTTC. This translates into CASSALAGTLEQFF.

V gene TRBV7-3 combines with J gene TRBJ2-3; tentatively, D is TRBD2 (5 bases). The CDR3 contains 15 residues. Germline CDR1 is SGHTA and CDR2 is FQGTGA. V lost 5 bases and J 4 bases, leaving 16 bases between the germline ends. CDR3 in amino acids: CASSPSERESDTQYF. The CDR3 nucleotides read TGTGCCAGCAGCCCCTCTGAAAGGGAGTCAGATACGCAGTATTTT. The full variable domain, with the rest looked up from reference TRBV7-3 and TRBJ2-3, is GAGVSQTPSNKVTEKGKYVELRCDPISGHTALYWYRQSLGQGPEFLIYFQGTGAADDSGLPNDRFFAVRPEGSVSTLKIQRTERGDSAVYLCASSPSERESDTQYFGPGTRLTVL.

The V gene is TRBV5-6, the J gene TRBJ2-1; the match to TRBD2 covers 9 bases. After removal of 3 bases from V and 9 bases from J, the junction contained 10 bases not matched to a gene. CDR3 size: 15 residues. CDR1 and CDR2 (germline): SGHDT, YYEEEE. The CDR3 here is CASSWGGRAASEQFF. CDR3 nucleotide sequence: TGTGCCAGCAGCTGGGGCGGGAGGGCCGCAAGTGAGCAGTTCTTC.

V is TRBV2 and J is TRBJ1-6; D is uncertain. V shed 3 bases and J shed 7 bases, with 13 bases lying between them. The V gene's germline CDR1 is SNHLY and CDR2 FYNNEI. CDR3 length: 15 residues. CDR3 in amino acids: CASSEGSRTNSPLHF. In nucleotides, the CDR3 is TGTGCCAGCAGTGAGGGCAGTCGAACCAATTCACCCCTCCACTTT.

This sequence joins TRBV12-5 and TRBJ2-3; tentative D call: TRBD1 (6 bases). V dropped 2 bases and J dropped 3 bases, with 24 bases sitting between them. CDR1 LGHNT and CDR2 FRNRAP come from the germline V gene. This CDR3 is 19 amino acids long. The CDR3: CASGLIHMTGDLGTDTQYF. The CDR3 DNA is TGTGCTAGTGGTTTGATTCACATGACAGGAGACCTGGGAACAGATACGCAGTATTTT.

V usage is TRBV2 and J usage is TRBJ2-3; tentative D call: TRBD2 (6 bases). The V gene's germline CDR1 is SNHLY and CDR2 FYNNEI. The CDR3 spans 14 residues. Trimming shortened V by 8 bases and J by 0 bases, and 12 bases separated the two germline ends. The CDR3 DNA reads as TGTGCCAGCCGGCGGGGCTTGAGCACAGATACGCAGTATTTT. Its protein is CASRRGLSTDTQYF. The variable domain in full, completed from reference TRBV2 and TRBJ2-3, reads EPEVTQTPSHQVTQMGQEVILRCVPISNHLYFYWYRQILGQKVEFLVSFYNNEISEKSEIFDDQFSVERPDGSNFTLKIRSTKLEDSAMYFCASRRGLSTDTQYFGPGTRLTVL.

This chain links TRBV4-1 with TRBJ1-1; a weak D match, TRBD1 (6 bases). Between the trimmed V and J ends, which lost 3 bases and 2 bases, there was a span of 13 bases. CDR1 is MGHRA and CDR2 is YSYEKL in the germline V gene. The CDR3 has 15 residues. The CDR3 nucleotides are TGCGCCAGCAGCCAGAGACAGGTCGCTAACACTGAAGCTTTCTTT. Its protein product is CASSQRQVANTEAFF.

The chain recombines TRBV30 with TRBJ2-7; TRBD1 agrees at 9 bases. The germline V gene has CDR1 GTSNPN and CDR2 SVGIG (reference sequence). CDR3 length: 14 amino acids. Trimming removed 4 bases from V and 3 bases from J; junction bases left unmatched: 7. The CDR3 coding sequence is TGTGCCTGGAACCCGGGGACAGGGCACTACGAGCAGTACTTC. This gives the protein CAWNPGTGHYEQYF.

This clone came up a few times. V and J are TRBV28 and TRBJ1-6; 7 bases fit TRBD1. V trimming: 5 bases; J trimming: 6 bases; junction bases outside the gene matches: 10. Germline-derived CDR1 and CDR2 are MDHEN and SYDVKM. CDR3 length: 16 residues. Here the CDR3 DNA reads TGTGCCAGCAGTGACCCCTTACAGGGGAGTAATTCACCCCTCCACTTT. It translates to CASSDPLQGSNSPLHF.

The V gene is TRBV30, the J gene TRBJ1-3; D perhaps matches TRBD1 (5 bases). Looked up from germline, CDR1 is GTSNPN and CDR2 is SVGIG (reference sequence). There are 17 residues in the CDR3. V shed 4 bases and J shed 4 bases, with 23 bases lying between them. CDR3 protein: CAWMGKDGTGLGNTIYF. The CDR3 coding sequence is TGTGCCTGGATGGGGAAGGACGGTACGGGACTCGGAAACACCATATATTTT. Complete variable domain (other parts from reference TRBV30 and TRBJ1-3): SQTIHQWPATLVQPVGSPLSLECTVEGTSNPNLYWYRQAAGRGLQLLFYSVGIGQISSEVPQNLSASRPQDRQFILSSKKLLLSDSGFYLCAWMGKDGTGLGNTIYFGEGSWLTVV.

This clone appeared once. This chain uses TRBV30 with TRBJ1-2, with 9 bases fitting TRBD1. V dropped 5 bases and J dropped 7; count of bases not matched to a gene: 8. The CDR3 totals 13 residues. CDR1 is GTSNPN and CDR2 is SVGIG in the germline V gene (reference sequence). In DNA form, the CDR3 reads TGTGCCTGGTCCGGGACAGGGATATCTGGCTACACCTTC. This translates into CAWSGTGISGYTF. Full variable domain (remainder filled in from reference TRBV30 and TRBJ1-2): SQTIHQWPATLVQPVGSPLSLECTVEGTSNPNLYWYRQAAGRGLQLLFYSVGIGQISSEVPQNLSASRPQDRQFILSSKKLLLSDSGFYLCAWSGTGISGYTFGSGTRLTVV.

This clone was seen only a few times. The V gene is TRBV7-8, the J gene TRBJ1-6; 8 bases agree with TRBD1. V was pared by 1 base and J by 8 bases, with 4 bases of the junction left unmatched. The CDR3 has 15 residues. CDR1 SGHVS and CDR2 FQNEAQ come from the germline V gene. CDR3 coding DNA: TGTGCCAGCAGCTTAGTAGGACAGGGTGATTCACCCCTCCACTTT. Protein: CASSLVGQGDSPLHF.

This chain joins TRBV7-2 and TRBJ2-1, with a weak D call TRBD1 (5 bases). CDR3 length: 15 residues. Trimming took off 8 bases at V and 0 bases at J, with 14 bases between the two ends. Germline assignment: CDR1 SGHTA and CDR2 FQGNSA. The CDR3 sequence: CASSSDRGSYNEQFF. CDR3 DNA sequence: TGTGCCAGCTCCTCCGATAGGGGCTCCTACAATGAGCAGTTCTTC.

The chain uses TRBV18 and TRBJ1-1; a weak D match, TRBD1 (5 bases). CDR1 is KGHSH and CDR2 is LQKENI in the germline V gene. The length of the CDR3 is 15 residues. Between the trimmed V and J ends, which lost 0 bases and 0 bases, there was a span of 8 bases. For the CDR3, the DNA is TGTGCCAGCTCACCACCGGGAGGGGTGAACACTGAAGCTTTCTTT. Translating gives CASSPPGGVNTEAFF.